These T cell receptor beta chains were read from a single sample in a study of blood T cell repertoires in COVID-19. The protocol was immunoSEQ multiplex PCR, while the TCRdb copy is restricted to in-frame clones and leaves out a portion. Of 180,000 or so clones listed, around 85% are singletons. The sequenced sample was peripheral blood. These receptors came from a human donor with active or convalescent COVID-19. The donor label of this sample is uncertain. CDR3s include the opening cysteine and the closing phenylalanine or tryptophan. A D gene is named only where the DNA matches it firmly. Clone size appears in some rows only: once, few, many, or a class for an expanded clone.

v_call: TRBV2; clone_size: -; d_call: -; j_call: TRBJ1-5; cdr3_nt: TGTGCCAGCAGTGCTAGGACAGAGAATCAGCCCCAGCATTTT; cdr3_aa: CASSARTENQPQHF
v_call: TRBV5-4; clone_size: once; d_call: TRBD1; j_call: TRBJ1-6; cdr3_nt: TGTGCCAGCAGCCCGGGACAGGGGGGTTCACCCCTCCACTTT; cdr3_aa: CASSPGQGGSPLHF
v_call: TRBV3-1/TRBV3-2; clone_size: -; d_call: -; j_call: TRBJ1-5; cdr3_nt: TGTGCCAGCAGCCAAGAAAGCGGTTTTCATCAGCCCCAGCATTTT; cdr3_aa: CASSQESGFHQPQHF
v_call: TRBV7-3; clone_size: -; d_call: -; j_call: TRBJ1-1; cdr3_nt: TGTGCCAGCAGCAAGGGCAGGGACACTGAAGCTTTCTTT; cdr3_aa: CASSKGRDTEAFF
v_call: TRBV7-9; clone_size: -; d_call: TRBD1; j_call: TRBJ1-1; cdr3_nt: TGTGCCAGCAGCTTAGGGAGGGGACAGGGACGGGTGAACACTGAAGCTTTCTTT; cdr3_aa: CASSLGRGQGRVNTEAFF
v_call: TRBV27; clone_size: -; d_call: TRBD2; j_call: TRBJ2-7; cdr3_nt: TGTGCCAGCAGACCCCACGGGGGGGCTACCGAGCAGTACTTC; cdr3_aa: CASRPHGGATEQYF
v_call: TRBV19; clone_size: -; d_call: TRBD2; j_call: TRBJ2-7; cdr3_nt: TGTGCCAGTATAAAGGGGCTAGCGGGGGTTTACGAGCAGTACTTC; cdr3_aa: CASIKGLAGVYEQYF
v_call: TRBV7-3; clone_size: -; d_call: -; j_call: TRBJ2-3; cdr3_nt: TGTGCCAGCAGCCGCGGGACCAAAGATACGCAGTATTTT; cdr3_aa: CASSRGTKDTQYF
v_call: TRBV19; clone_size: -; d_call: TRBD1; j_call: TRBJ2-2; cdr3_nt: TGTGCCAGTACCCGACAGGGATTCAGGTCCGGGGAGCTGTTTTTT; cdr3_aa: CASTRQGFRSGELFF
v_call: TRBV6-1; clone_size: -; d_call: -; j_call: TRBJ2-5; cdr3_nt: TGTGCCAGCAGTGAGTCCAGGCAAGAGACCCAGTACTTC; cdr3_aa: CASSESRQETQYF
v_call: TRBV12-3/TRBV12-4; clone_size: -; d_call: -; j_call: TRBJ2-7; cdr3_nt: TGTGCCAGCAGTTGGTCAGGGGAAAACGAGCAGTACTTC; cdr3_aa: CASSWSGENEQYF
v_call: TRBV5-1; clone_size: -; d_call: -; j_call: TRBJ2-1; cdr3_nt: TGCGCCAGCAGCTTGAGGCCTAGCGCTCACAATGAGCAGTTCTTC; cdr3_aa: CASSLRPSAHNEQFF
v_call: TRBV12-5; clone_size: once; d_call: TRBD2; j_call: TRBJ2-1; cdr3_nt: TGTGCTAGTGGTTCACCACCAGGAGCGGGAGGCTCCTACAATGAGCAGTTCTTC; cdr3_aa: CASGSPPGAGGSYNEQFF
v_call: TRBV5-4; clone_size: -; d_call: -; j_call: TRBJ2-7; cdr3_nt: TGTGCCAGCAGCTTGGGACTCGCCGGGGACGAGCAGTACTTC; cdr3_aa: CASSLGLAGDEQYF
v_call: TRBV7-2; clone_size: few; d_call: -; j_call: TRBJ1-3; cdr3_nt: TGTGCCAGCAGCCCCCGTGGAGGCCCTAGCTTTGGAAACACCATATATTTT; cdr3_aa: CASSPRGGPSFGNTIYF
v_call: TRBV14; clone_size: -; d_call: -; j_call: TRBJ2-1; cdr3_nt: TGTGCCAGCAGCCTCGTTCCGGGGATTCACAATGAGCAGTTCTTC; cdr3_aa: CASSLVPGIHNEQFF
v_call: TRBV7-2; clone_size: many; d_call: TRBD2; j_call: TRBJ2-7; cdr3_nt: TGTGCCAGCAGCATACGGGACTATAACTACGAGCAGTACTTC; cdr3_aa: CASSIRDYNYEQYF
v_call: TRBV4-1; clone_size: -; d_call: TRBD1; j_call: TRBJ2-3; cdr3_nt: TGCGCCACCACAGGGGTGGGCGGGAGCACAGATACGCAGTATTTT; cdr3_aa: CATTGVGGSTDTQYF
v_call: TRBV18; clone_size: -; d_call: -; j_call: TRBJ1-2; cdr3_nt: TGTGCCAGCTCACCGGACAGATTCTCTAACTATGGCTACACCTTC; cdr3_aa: CASSPDRFSNYGYTF
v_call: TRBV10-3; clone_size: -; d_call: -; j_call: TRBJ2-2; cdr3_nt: TGTGCCATCAGACAACAGGGCGACACCGGGGAGCTGTTTTTT; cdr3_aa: CAIRQQGDTGELFF
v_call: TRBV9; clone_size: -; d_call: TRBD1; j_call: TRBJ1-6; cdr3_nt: TGTGCCAGCGGGACCGGGACAGCAAATTCACCCCTCCACTTT; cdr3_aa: CASGTGTANSPLHF
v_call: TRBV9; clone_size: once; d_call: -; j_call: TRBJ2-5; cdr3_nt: TGTGCCAGCAGCGTACAGGAGGGGGAGACCCAGTACTTC; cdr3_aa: CASSVQEGETQYF
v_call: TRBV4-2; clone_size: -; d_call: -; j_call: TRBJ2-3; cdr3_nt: TGTGCCAGCAGCTCATCCGGGGGGCCTTGGGATACGCAGTATTTT; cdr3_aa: CASSSSGGPWDTQYF
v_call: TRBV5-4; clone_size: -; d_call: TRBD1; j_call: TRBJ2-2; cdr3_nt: TGTGCCAGCAGCTTGGGCCGGACAGGAGCCACCGGGGAGCTGTTTTTT; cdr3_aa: CASSLGRTGATGELFF
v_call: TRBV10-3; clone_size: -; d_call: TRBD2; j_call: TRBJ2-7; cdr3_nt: TGTGCCATCAGGTCTAGCGGCCTAAACTACGAGCAGTACTTC; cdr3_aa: CAIRSSGLNYEQYF